These 3 T cell receptor beta chains originate from one sample sequenced in a study of graft-versus-host responses after intestinal transplantation. These receptors' antigens are unknown. Only in-frame clones appear in the TCRdb table, and some are missing; sequencing was by immunoSEQ multiplex PCR. In the table there are approximately 39,000 clones, roughly 94% of which are singletons. This sample comprised unstimulated CD4+ T cells sorted from spleen or lymph node cells, obtained before transplant. The source of these receptors is a human donor who was the organ donor for an intestinal transplant.

V usage is TRBV7-8 and J usage is TRBJ2-3, with D possibly TRBD2 on 5 matching bases. Trimming stripped 5 bases from V and 6 bases from J, with 18 bases between. This CDR3 comprises 15 residues. Germline loops: CDR1 SGHVS, CDR2 FQNEAQ. CDR3 sequence reads: CASSPGGSLRDTQYF. The CDR3 DNA follows: TGTGCCAGCAGCCCAGGAGGCTCCTTAAGGGATACGCAGTATTTT.

The V call is TRBV7-9, the J call TRBJ2-3; 9 bases are a match to TRBD2. V shed 2 bases and J 4 bases; nucleotides not matched to a gene: 4. CDR3 length: 15 residues. CDR1 is SEHNR and CDR2 is FQNEAQ in the germline V gene (reference sequence). CDR3 protein: CASSLTGTSSDTQYF. CDR3 DNA: TGTGCCAGCAGCTTAACCGGGACTAGCTCAGATACGCAGTATTTT.

The chain has TRBV9 and TRBJ2-2, with D possibly being TRBD2 (6 bases). This CDR3 region has 14 residues. Per germline, CDR1 SGDLS and CDR2 YYNGEE. Trimming shortened V by 3 bases and J by 1 base, and 7 bases separated the two germline ends. CDR3 residues: CASSGLGNTGELFF. For the CDR3, the DNA is TGTGCCAGCAGCGGACTAGGGAACACCGGGGAGCTGTTTTTT. Filled out from reference TRBV9 and TRBJ2-2, the complete variable domain reads DSGVTQTPKHLITATGQRVTLRCSPRSGDLSVYWYQQSLDQGLQFLIQYYNGEERAKGNILERFSAQQFPDLHSELNLSSLELGDSALYFCASSGLGNTGELFFGEGSRLTVL.